This TCR beta chain appears in the sequencing data of a study of OX40 agonist ivuxolimab in advanced cancers. Clones were sequenced by immunoSEQ multiplex PCR, and TCRdb holds only the in-frame ones, with some missing. This sample has over 60,000 clones, with approximately 91% found just once. This CDR3 spans 15 amino acids. Germline values: CDR1 MNHNY, CDR2 SVGAGI (reference sequence). The ends were cut back, 5 bases at V and 2 bases at J, with 16 bases in the middle. This receptor was taken from an adult with an advanced solid tumor such as melanoma, head and neck, liver or kidney cancer. The sample was CD4+ or CD8+ T cells sorted from blood, taken in a trial of the OX40 agonist ivuxolimab. The chain recombines TRBV6-6 with TRBJ2-7; D gene ambiguous. The DNA for the CDR3 is TGTGCCAGCAGTCTACCCGGCAGGCCGGCCTACGAGCAGTACTTC. This codes for CASSLPGRPAYEQYF.